This note documents a single T cell receptor beta chain sequence. Its antigen is unidentified. Unexposed donor CD4+ T cells date from about 2011-2018, before the COVID-19 pandemic. Isolation of CD4+ T cells took place after around 11 days in culture. Testing used SARS-CoV-2 S/N and four cold-coronavirus spikes on unexposed-donor CD4+ T cells, cells permitting. This entry comes from a study of CD4 T cells in relation to SARS-CoV-2 and coronaviruses. About the research overall: After nine to eleven days of antigen culture, PBMC TCR beta CDR3s were sequenced. The HLA restriction of the shared crossreactive spike epitopes was mapped.

Profiled with immunoSEQ multiplex PCR; TCRdb holds only in-frame clones, not every one. The sample comprises around 15,000 clones, 60% to 80% of which are singletons, and more than 7.5% rests with the top ten. The source is a human donor in good health. Sequenced: CD4+ T cells from PBMCs, cultured in vitro.

Here the CDR3 DNA reads TGTGCCAGCAGCTTCCTGGACAGGGAGGACACCATATATTTT. The encoded protein is CASSFLDREDTIYF. The rearrangement uses TRBV5-5 and TRBJ1-3, with 8 bases fitting TRBD1. Germline CDR1 reads SGHKS; CDR2 reads YYEKEE (reference sequence). Unmatched junction bases numbered 6, after V lost 2 bases and J lost 8 bases. The CDR3 extends over 14 amino acids.